A selection of T cell receptor beta chains follows, all from one sample in a study of human T cells and chemical hapten exposure. TCRdb processed the RACE reads anew with MiXCR; each CDR3 protein has one entry. The data contain just over 350,000 distinct CDR3 sequences, over 6% of them singletons. The sequences come from whole blood, collected in connection with sensitization to the hapten diphenylcyclopropenone (DPC). All receptors come from a woman under 30 with alopecia areata. Some clones in this sample may be carry-over from other donors' samples. Each CDR3 is given with its conserved first and last residue. Each record gives: D gene, clone size, V gene, J gene, CDR3 protein. D genes are given only for firm matches. Clone size is shown for a subset of rows, as once, few, many or a class of expanded clone.

.	.	TRBV4-2	TRBJ2-3	CASSFTYGGETDTQYF
.	many	TRBV4-3	TRBJ1-4	CASSQQGTNEKLFF
TRBD1	many	TRBV4-1	TRBJ1-5	CASSQGGQGRRNQPQHF
.	many	TRBV5-1	TRBJ1-4	CASSLVQNEKLFF
.	many	TRBV9	TRBJ1-6	CASSVVEGGSPLHF
.	few	TRBV5-1	TRBJ2-3	CASSLAGRDTDTQYF
.	many	TRBV5-1	TRBJ2-3	CASSSRRSDTQYF
.	many	TRBV29-1	TRBJ1-1	CSVDLGFEAFF
.	few	TRBV7-2	TRBJ2-5	CASRFTPKGIQETQYF
.	.	TRBV6-1	TRBJ1-2	CASSVGIYGYTF
.	many	TRBV7-8	TRBJ1-5	CASSLAVGGNQPQHF
.	few	TRBV6-5	TRBJ1-3	CASSYSTIGNAIYF
TRBD1	.	TRBV11-2	TRBJ1-1	CASSFGQAATEAFF
TRBD2	.	TRBV7-2	TRBJ2-3	CASSPSGVRTDTQYF
.	many	TRBV29-1	TRBJ1-1	CSVAREGYMNTEAFF
.	few	TRBV6-2/TRBV6-3	TRBJ1-1	CASRDGPEAFF
TRBD2	many	TRBV29-1	TRBJ2-3	CSVEKVAGVGTDTQYF
.	many	TRBV9	TRBJ1-1	CASSVYENMNTEAFF
TRBD1	.	TRBV29-1	TRBJ2-2	CSVPGQGIRTGELFF
TRBD2	.	TRBV29-1	TRBJ2-2	CSVEPLETGGNTGELFF
.	few	TRBV3-1	TRBJ1-2	CASSQGTGHGYTF
.	many	TRBV6-6	TRBJ1-2	CASSDTWTPVNYGYTF
TRBD1	.	TRBV4-1	TRBJ2-7	CASSQGTGWYEQYF
.	few	TRBV29-1	TRBJ2-5	CSVEKQTQETQYF
.	many	TRBV7-6	TRBJ1-3	CASSLVANVLGNTIYF
.	many	TRBV7-2	TRBJ2-3	CASSLVGLTDTQYF
.	many	TRBV5-1	TRBJ2-3	CASSREGEFTDTQYF
.	few	TRBV5-1	TRBJ1-5	CASSFNSVDQPQHF
TRBD1	many	TRBV4-1	TRBJ2-6	CASSPGTATSSGANVLTF
.	many	TRBV28	TRBJ2-7	CASSLSVGWQYF
TRBD1	few	TRBV5-4	TRBJ1-6	CASSLDRGHSPLHF
.	few	TRBV18	TRBJ2-3	CASSPETSHTQYF
.	many	TRBV7-9	TRBJ1-4	CASSLAWPATNEKLFF
TRBD1	.	TRBV29-1	TRBJ1-1	CSVVRGQAFF
.	few	TRBV5-1	TRBJ1-1	CASSLGDLLPEAFF
.	.	TRBV20-1	TRBJ2-2	CSASPGQDTGELFF
.	many	TRBV6-5	TRBJ1-1	CASRQGGAEAFF
.	many	TRBV11-2	TRBJ1-1	CASSPGSANTEAFF
TRBD1	.	TRBV27	TRBJ2-5	CASSLKGQGALKTQYF
TRBD1	few	TRBV7-8	TRBJ2-3	CASSLIVLSGTASTDTQYF
.	.	TRBV7-2	TRBJ2-3	CASSLIRTDTQYF
TRBD2	.	TRBV5-1	TRBJ2-3	CASSLGLAGTADTQYF
TRBD1	many	TRBV27	TRBJ1-6	CASSLSGQGGNSPLHF
TRBD1	.	TRBV29-1	TRBJ1-2	CSVEGQGRLSYTF
.	many	TRBV6-5	TRBJ1-2	CASSYGREYYGYTF
.	many	TRBV29-1	TRBJ2-3	CSVWSSWGVTDTQYF
TRBD1	.	TRBV4-3	TRBJ1-4	CASSQDQGAEEKLFF
TRBD2	many	TRBV7-2	TRBJ2-3	CASSKSGTSTDTQYF
.	few	TRBV3-1	TRBJ2-1	CASSRGRGNHNEQFF
.	.	TRBV6-2/TRBV6-3	TRBJ1-1	CASSYHGGEAFF
.	many	TRBV7-8	TRBJ2-1	CASSRMGVEQFF
TRBD2	few	TRBV5-1	TRBJ2-7	CASSKTSGGPSYEQYF
TRBD2	few	TRBV7-2	TRBJ2-5	CASSLGLAGVLETQYF
.	many	TRBV6-6	TRBJ1-4	CASSYPAMEVEKLFF
.	.	TRBV7-6	TRBJ2-5	CASSLAEGGAEETQYF
.	.	TRBV7-2	TRBJ1-2	CASSPSNGNYGYTF
.	many	TRBV12-3/TRBV12-4	TRBJ1-3	CASSSLSVDTIYF
TRBD2	few	TRBV28	TRBJ2-7	CASSLFPGDYSYEQYF
.	many	TRBV11-2	TRBJ1-6	CASSLAGQYNSPLHF
.	.	TRBV6-2/TRBV6-3	TRBJ1-1	CASSYSTHRVLGRDTEAFF